Listed here are 18 T cell receptor beta chains from one sample, sequenced in a study of neurological immune-mediated disorders. TCRdb reprocessed the 5' RACE reads via MiXCR and lists one record per CDR3 protein. The sample shows 60,000 or so distinct CDR3 sequences, roughly 11% of them seen only once. The sequenced sample consisted of PBMCs. The receptor set was obtained from a man in his 60s in good health.

This clonotype was found many times. This chain uses TRBV9 with TRBJ2-1, with 7 bases lining up with TRBD2. V lost 0 bases and J lost 3; bases outside the gene matches: 3. Germline CDR1 is SGDLS and CDR2 is YYNGEE. The CDR3 runs 15 residues. The CDR3 is CASSVAGGDYNEQFF. CDR3 nucleotide sequence: TGTGCCAGCAGCGTAGCGGGGGGAGACTACAATGAGCAGTTCTTC. Drawing the rest from reference TRBV9 and TRBJ2-1, the complete variable domain is DSGVTQTPKHLITATGQRVTLRCSPRSGDLSVYWYQQSLDQGLQFLIQYYNGEERAKGNILERFSAQQFPDLHSELNLSSLELGDSALYFCASSVAGGDYNEQFFGPGTRLTVL.

This clonotype was recorded at least ten times. The V gene is TRBV12-3 or TRBV12-4, the J gene TRBJ1-2; TRBD1 might be the D (5 bases). Deletions cut 6 bases from V and 4 bases from J, with 18 bases between. This CDR3 contains 15 residues. CDR3 amino acids: CASSLGGSSGYGYTF. The CDR3 DNA reads as TGTGCCAGCAGCCTCGGGGGTTCGAGCGGCTATGGCTACACCTTC.

This clonotype has only a few counts. V is TRBV7-2 and J is TRBJ1-2; D gene uncertain. V was clipped by 1 base and J by 4 bases, with 10 bases between them. There are 14 residues in the CDR3. Germline values: CDR1 SGHTA, CDR2 FQGNSA. In nucleotides, the CDR3 is TGTGCCAGCAGCTTAGTAGGCATATCCTATGGCTACACCTTC. Its translation: CASSLVGISYGYTF. The whole variable domain, remainder taken from reference TRBV7-2 and TRBJ1-2, is GAGVSQSPSNKVTEKGKDVELRCDPISGHTALYWYRQSLGQGLEFLIYFQGNSAPDKSGLPSDRFSAERTGGSVSTLTIQRTQQEDSAVYLCASSLVGISYGYTFGSGTRLTVV.

In its sample, this clonotype was seen many times. V is TRBV7-9 and J is TRBJ2-1; TRBD2 matches at 12 bases. V lost 4 bases and J lost 2; bases outside the gene matches: 3. The CDR3 is made up of 16 amino acids. CDR1 is SEHNR and CDR2 is FQNEAQ in the germline V gene (reference sequence). The CDR3 region is CASSSPSGGAYNEQFF. DNA of the CDR3: TGTGCCAGCAGCTCCCCTAGCGGGGGGGCCTACAATGAGCAGTTCTTC. The variable domain in full, with the rest retrieved from reference TRBV7-9 and TRBJ2-1, is DTGVSQNPRHKITKRGQNVTFRCDPISEHNRLYWYRQTLGQGPEFLTYFQNEAQLEKSRLLSDRFSAERPKGSFSTLEIQRTEQGDSAMYLCASSSPSGGAYNEQFFGPGTRLTVL.

This clonotype was seen at least ten times. This sequence joins TRBV7-2 and TRBJ2-7; TRBD2 matches 7 bases. CDR1 SGHTA and CDR2 FQGNSA come from the germline V gene. V lost 3 bases to trimming and J lost 7 bases; unmatched junction nucleotides: 9. The CDR3 totals 14 residues. The CDR3 nucleotides read TGTGCCAGCAGCTTCCGCGGGGGACGTCGGGAGCAGTACTTC. Translation: CASSFRGGRREQYF.

This clonotype was found many times. The chain is built from TRBV27 and TRBJ1-5, with D unresolved. From germline, CDR1 is MNHEY and CDR2 SMNVEV (reference sequence). The CDR3 covers 12 residues. V was shortened by 3 bases and J by 5 bases, with 5 bases between the two germline ends. The CDR3 region has the DNA TGTGCCAGCAGTTTCTGGGATCAGCCCCAGCATTTT. Protein product: CASSFWDQPQHF.

The V and J genes are TRBV21-1 and TRBJ2-3; the table's D call of TRBD1 was not tested on the DNA. TRBV21-1 corresponds to a pseudogene. The length of the CDR3 is 13 residues. CDR3 DNA sequence: TGTGCCAGCAGCCCCCGGGGGACAGATACAAAGTATTTT. Amino acid sequence: CASSPRGTDTKYF.

This clonotype was counted many times. The rearrangement uses TRBV6-2 or TRBV6-3 and TRBJ1-5, with D maybe TRBD1 (5 bases). Trimming pared 6 bases from V and 4 bases from J, leaving 22 bases between. The CDR3 spans 17 residues. The germline V gene has CDR1 MNHEY and CDR2 SVGEGT. The DNA of the CDR3 is TGTGCCAGCAGCTGGCTGGACACCAACCGCCTAAATCAGCCCCAGCATTTT. It encodes CASSWLDTNRLNQPQHF.

This clonotype was picked up many times. The CDR3 loop is CASSLGQQYGYTF. DNA of the CDR3: TGTGCCAGCAGCTTAGGACAGCAATATGGCTACACCTTC. This chain uses TRBV7-2 with TRBJ1-2, with a weak D call TRBD1 (5 bases). V was pared by 1 base and J by 5 bases, with 8 bases between. In germline, CDR1 is SGHTA, CDR2 FQGNSA. The CDR3 covers 13 residues.

This clonotype was recorded many times. The V gene is TRBV7-9, the J gene TRBJ2-7; tentative D call: TRBD2 (5 bases). The V end was cut by 1 base, the J end by 3 bases, with 10 bases between. The CDR3 runs to 14 residues. The germline gives CDR1 SEHNR, CDR2 FQNEAQ (reference sequence). CDR3 region: CASSLVTRSYEQYF. CDR3 in DNA: TGTGCCAGCAGCTTAGTTACTAGAAGCTACGAGCAGTACTTC.

This clonotype was observed at least ten times. CDR3 DNA sequence: TGTGCCAGCAGCTTAGGGTGGACAGGGCTCTATGGCTACACCTTC. Translating gives CASSLGWTGLYGYTF. The chain recombines TRBV7-2 with TRBJ1-2; 8 positions match TRBD1. Germline V gene sequence: CDR1 SGHTA, CDR2 FQGNSA. Losses at the gene ends were 1 base for V and 4 bases for J; bases not matched to a gene: 5. There are 15 residues in the CDR3.

This clonotype came up a few times. The gene calls are TRBV29-1 and TRBJ1-1; possible D gene TRBD1, 5 bases. The CDR3 consists of 12 residues. Germline-derived CDR1 and CDR2 are SQVTM and ANQGSEA. The CDR3, as DNA: TGCAGTGGCCGATGGGGCGGCGTTGAAGCTTTCTTT. This translates into CSGRWGGVEAFF.

This clonotype was counted many times. The chain uses TRBV25-1 and TRBJ2-2, with D perhaps given as TRBD1 or TRBD2 (6 bases each). The CDR3 covers 14 residues. V lost 8 bases, J lost 3 bases, and 13 bases lay in between. Germline V gene lookup returns CDR1 MGHDK and CDR2 SYGVNS. The CDR3: CASRGQGDTGELFF. For the CDR3, the DNA is TGTGCCAGCCGGGGGCAGGGCGACACCGGGGAGCTGTTTTTT.

In this sample, this clonotype turned up many times. V usage is TRBV12-3 or TRBV12-4 and J usage is TRBJ1-5, with 9 bases aligning to TRBD1. CDR3 length equals 17 residues. V was pared by 6 bases and J by 2 bases, with 11 bases of the junction left unmatched. Here the CDR3 DNA reads TGTGCCAGCAGGCGGACAGGGGAGGGAAGCGGCAATCAGCCCCAGCATTTT. Its translation: CASRRTGEGSGNQPQHF.

This clonotype was picked up many times. V is TRBV20-1 and J is TRBJ2-2; D gene unclear. This CDR3 has 16 residues. The V and J ends lost 3 bases and 0 bases respectively, with 14 bases between them. Germline CDR1 is DFQATT and CDR2 is SNEGSKA (reference sequence). CDR3 amino acids: CSASAPGWTNTGELFF. The CDR3 nucleotides read TGCAGTGCTAGTGCCCCAGGATGGACGAACACCGGGGAGCTGTTTTTT.

The chain has TRBV12-3 or TRBV12-4 and TRBJ1-2; 7 positions match TRBD1. The ends lost 3 bases at V and 0 bases at J; junction bases unmatched: 7. The CDR3 is made up of 16 amino acids. This chain's CDR3 is CASSFRTGGTNYGYTF. Written as DNA, the CDR3 is TGTGCCAGCAGTTTTCGGACAGGTGGGACTAACTATGGCTACACCTTC.

This clonotype occurred many times. The chain combines TRBV20-1 with TRBJ2-4; 12 bases line up with TRBD2. CDR3 size: 20 residues. V lost 0 bases to trimming and J lost 1 base; unmatched junction nucleotides: 13. Germline V gene sequence: CDR1 DFQATT, CDR2 SNEGSKA (reference sequence). The CDR3 reads CSARDLTTSGGPPAKNIQYF. The CDR3 coding sequence is TGCAGTGCTAGAGATCTCACGACTAGCGGGGGCCCCCCTGCCAAAAACATTCAGTACTTC.

This clonotype appeared many times. The chain combines TRBV5-1 with TRBJ1-3, with D perhaps TRBD1 (6 bases). This CDR3 comprises 17 residues. V lost 6 bases and J lost 0, with 19 bases in between. Per the germline V gene, CDR1 is SGHRS and CDR2 is YFSETQ. The CDR3 is CASNSGTPKSSGNTIYF. DNA for the CDR3: TGCGCCAGCAACTCCGGGACACCGAAGAGCTCTGGAAACACCATATATTTT.